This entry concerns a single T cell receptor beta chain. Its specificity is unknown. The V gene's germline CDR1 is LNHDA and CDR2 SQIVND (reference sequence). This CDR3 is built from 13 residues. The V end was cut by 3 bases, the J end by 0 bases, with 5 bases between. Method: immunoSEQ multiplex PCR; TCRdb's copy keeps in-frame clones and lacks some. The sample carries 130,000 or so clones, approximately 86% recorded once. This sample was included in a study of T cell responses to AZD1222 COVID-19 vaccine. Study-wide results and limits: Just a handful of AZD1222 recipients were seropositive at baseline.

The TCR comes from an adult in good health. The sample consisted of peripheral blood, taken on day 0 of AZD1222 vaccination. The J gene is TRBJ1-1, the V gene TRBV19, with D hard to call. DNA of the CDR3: TGTGCCAGTAGTATGTATGTGAACACTGAAGCTTTCTTT. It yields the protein CASSMYVNTEAFF.